This T cell receptor beta chain was identified in a study of CD8 T cells in Susac syndrome. When the RNA was reverse transcribed, random hexamers were used with an input of roughly 0.45 to 1 ug. It was immunoSEQ multiplex PCR that amplified TCR beta CDR3 across 54 Vbeta and 13 Jbeta. TCRdb re-called the immunoSEQ multiplex PCR reads with MiXCR, one entry per CDR3 protein. This sample has 75,000 to 95,000 distinct CDR3 sequences, with more than 85% found just once. The CDR3 runs 14 residues. CDR1 and CDR2 from the germline V gene are SGHDN and FVKESK. V trimming: 4 bases; J trimming: 3 bases; junction bases outside the gene matches: 6.

This clonotype originated in a human donor with multiple sclerosis. The chain uses TRBV14 and TRBJ2-7, with 7 positions matching TRBD1. The sequencing sample was made of CD8+ T cells from PBMCs. CDR3 amino acids: CASSLGDRDYEQYF. Written as DNA, the CDR3 is TGTGCCAGCAGCCTAGGAGACAGGGACTACGAGCAGTACTTC.